This is a list of T cell receptor beta chains from one sample in a study of CD8+CD57+ T cells in acquired aplastic anemia. Using its own MiXCR run on the reads, TCRdb lists one record per CDR3 protein. The sample includes about 150,000 distinct CDR3 sequences, less than 50% seen only once; the top ten take roughly 29%. Sequencing was done on a sample of sorted CD4+, CD8+, or CD8+CD57+ T cells (not recorded which) from PBMCs. The receptors come from a human donor with aplastic anemia. Both conserved end residues are part of each CDR3. The D gene is left open where the match is weak. The size entry is marked missing in some rows and otherwise reads once, few, many or a size class.

j_call v_call d_call clone_size cdr3_nt cdr3_aa
TRBJ2-7 TRBV27 NA NA TGTGCCAGCAGTTTATCCCCTGGGACCTACGAGCAGTACTTC CASSLSPGTYEQYF
TRBJ2-7 TRBV11-2 TRBD1 many TGTGCCAGCAGCTTCGGGACAGGCGCCGAGCAGTACTTC CASSFGTGAEQYF
TRBJ2-5 TRBV15 NA NA TGTGCCACCAGCAAGGGACAAGAGACCCAGTACTTC CATSKGQETQYF
TRBJ1-6 TRBV7-6 NA few TGTGCCAGCAGCCTTTCTGTTGATCACTATAATTCACCCCTCCACTTT CASSLSVDHYNSPLHF
TRBJ1-5 TRBV10-3 TRBD1 NA TGTGCCATCAGTGACGGGACAGGGGGACATCAGCCCCAGCATTTT CAISDGTGGHQPQHF
TRBJ2-2 TRBV14 NA many TGTGCCAGCAGCTTAAACACCGGGACCGCGAACACCGGGGAGCTGTTTTTT CASSLNTGTANTGELFF
TRBJ2-1 TRBV20-1 TRBD1 NA TGCAGTGCTACATCGGGACAGGTCTACAATGAGCAGTTCTTC CSATSGQVYNEQFF
TRBJ1-1 TRBV5-1 NA many TGCGCCAGCAGCTTGTACAAGGGGTCCACTGAAGCTTTCTTT CASSLYKGSTEAFF
TRBJ2-3 TRBV7-2 NA few TGTGCCAGCAGCCCTAGGCTAGGCACAGATACGCAGTATTTT CASSPRLGTDTQYF
TRBJ2-7 TRBV7-8 NA NA TGTGCCAGCAGCTTCAGGGGCAGCCCCTACGAGCAGTACTTC CASSFRGSPYEQYF
TRBJ1-6 TRBV25-1 NA NA TGTGCCACCAGTAATCCGTGGGGGACCTGGCACTTT CATSNPWGTWHF
TRBJ2-1 TRBV20-1 NA NA TGCAGTGCTAGAGATCGGCCCACTAGGGAGCAGTTCTTC CSARDRPTREQFF
TRBJ2-3 TRBV24-1 NA NA TGTGCCACCAGTGAGTCTACAGAGACGCAGTATTTT CATSESTETQYF
TRBJ1-5 TRBV2 NA NA TGTGCCAGCAGTGCGGGGTTCAATCAGCCCCAGCATTTT CASSAGFNQPQHF
TRBJ1-1 TRBV19 NA NA TGTGCCAGTAGTACATCACAGGGTATCCTGAACACTGAAGCTTTCTTT CASSTSQGILNTEAFF
TRBJ2-7 TRBV28 TRBD2 NA TGTGCCAGCAGCGTCGACACTAGCGGACCTTCCGACGAGCAGTACTTC CASSVDTSGPSDEQYF
TRBJ2-5 TRBV11-2 TRBD2 many TGTGCCAGCAGTCTTAGCGGGGGCGCGGAGACCCAGTACTTC CASSLSGGAETQYF
TRBJ2-1 TRBV29-1 NA many TGCAGCGTGCCAGACTACAATGAGCAGTTCTTC CSVPDYNEQFF
TRBJ2-1 TRBV11-2 NA NA TGTGCCAGCAGCGGGGGAGAGGGACTCAATGAGCAGTTCTTC CASSGGEGLNEQFF
TRBJ2-3 TRBV5-1 NA many TGCGCCAGCAGCCAGGACTCGGGACTTCTCACAGATACGCAGTATTTT CASSQDSGLLTDTQYF
TRBJ2-7 TRBV9 NA NA TGTGCCAGCAGCCGCCAAGGGCACGAGCAGTACTTC CASSRQGHEQYF
TRBJ1-2 TRBV2 NA NA TGTGCCATCAGTGAAGGGGGAGGGGGCTATGGCTACACCTTC CAISEGGGGYGYTF
TRBJ2-6 TRBV5-1 NA NA TGCGCCAGCAGCACGGAGCCCGGGGCCAACGTCCTGACTTTC CASSTEPGANVLTF
TRBJ2-7 TRBV29-1 NA few TGCAGCGTTGAAGGGACGAGGGAGGTGTACGAGCAGTACTTC CSVEGTREVYEQYF
TRBJ2-4 TRBV19 NA many TGTGCCAGTAGTTTAGGCCGGAGGGGCATTCAGTACTTC CASSLGRRGIQYF
TRBJ2-7 TRBV5-1 NA NA TGCGCCAGCGGGGCCCTAAAGTCAGGGGCAGTAGTATACGAGCAGTACTTC CASGALKSGAVVYEQYF
TRBJ2-7 TRBV7-9 NA NA TGTGCCAGCAGCTTACCGGTGGGTAGTGGGCGGAGGTTC CASSLPVGSGRRF
TRBJ1-1 TRBV6-5 NA NA TGTGCCAGCAGTTATTCGGGTAAAGCTTTCTTT CASSYSGKAFF
TRBJ1-2 TRBV7-3 TRBD1 many TGTGCCAGCAGCTTCACAGGGGGCACGGGCTACACCTTC CASSFTGGTGYTF
TRBJ2-5 TRBV7-9 NA few TGTGCCAGCAGCTTGGGTGACCAAGAGACCCAGTACTTC CASSLGDQETQYF
TRBJ2-2 TRBV12-3/TRBV12-4 NA many TGTGCCAGCAAGAACACCGGGGAGCTGTTTTTT CASKNTGELFF
TRBJ1-2 TRBV2 NA once TGTGCCAGCACAGGGGAAACTAACTATGGCTACACCTTC CASTGETNYGYTF
TRBJ1-3 TRBV10-3 NA NA TGTGCCATCAGTAAGGAGGTTTCCTCTGGAAACACCATATATTTT CAISKEVSSGNTIYF
TRBJ2-1 TRBV10-1 TRBD2 many TGCGCCAGCAGTGGGACTAGCGGAAGACCCTACAATGAGCAGTTCTTC CASSGTSGRPYNEQFF
TRBJ2-6 TRBV10-2 NA NA TGCGCCAGTAAACAGGGCTCTGGGGCCAACGTCCTGACTTTC CASKQGSGANVLTF
TRBJ1-5 TRBV2 NA once TGTGCCAGCAGTGTACTAGGAATCAGCAATCAGCCCCAGCATTTT CASSVLGISNQPQHF
TRBJ1-2 TRBV20-1 NA NA TGCAGTGCTAGAGATCTGAGGGAAGCCTATGGCTACACCTTC CSARDLREAYGYTF
TRBJ2-7 TRBV5-1 TRBD1 NA TGCGCCAGCAGCTTGGGGACAGGGGGTGGCTACGAGCAGTACTTC CASSLGTGGGYEQYF
TRBJ2-7 TRBV11-2 TRBD1 many TGTGCCAGCAGCTTAGGTGGGGACAGGGTAGGTCCCGGCTACGAGCAGTACTTC CASSLGGDRVGPGYEQYF
TRBJ2-3 TRBV29-1 NA NA TGCAGCGTTCTGGATCTAGACGCTAGCACAGATACGCAGTATTTT CSVLDLDASTDTQYF
TRBJ2-1 TRBV30 NA NA TGTGCCTGGATCCCAGGGAACTACAATGAGCAGTTCTTC CAWIPGNYNEQFF
TRBJ2-7 TRBV14 NA many TGTGCCAGCAGCCCCTTGGGGAGCGAGCAGTACTTC CASSPLGSEQYF
TRBJ1-2 TRBV20-1 NA NA TGCAGTGCTCACCGGGCCAGCGACTATGGCTACACCTTC CSAHRASDYGYTF
TRBJ1-2 TRBV11-2 NA many TGTGCCAGCAGCTTAGAACGGGATGGCTATGGCTACACCTTC CASSLERDGYGYTF
TRBJ2-5 TRBV19 TRBD1 many TGTGCCAGTAGTCCCGGGACAGGGGGCTGGGAGACCCAGTACTTC CASSPGTGGWETQYF
TRBJ2-1 TRBV7-3 NA NA TGTGCCAGCAGCTTAACATCAGGGTATGAGCAGTTCTTC CASSLTSGYEQFF
TRBJ1-4 TRBV10-1 NA NA TGCGCCAGCAGCCAAGTCCGATCCGGGGTTGGAGGTGAAAAACTGTTTTTT CASSQVRSGVGGEKLFF
TRBJ2-1 TRBV15 TRBD1 NA TGTGCCACCAGCAGTGACAGGGTCGGTGAGCAGTTCTTC CATSSDRVGEQFF
TRBJ1-1 TRBV28 NA NA TGTGCCAGCAGTTACCTAGGAGGGGGGGTAGACACTGAAGCTTTCTTT CASSYLGGGVDTEAFF
TRBJ2-7 TRBV7-2 NA NA TGTGCCAGCAGCACTCCGGGACTCAGCTCCTACGAGCAGTACTTC CASSTPGLSSYEQYF
TRBJ2-7 TRBV10-3 NA NA TGTGCCATCAGTGAGTCGAGGCAGTCCAACGAGCAGTACTTC CAISESRQSNEQYF
TRBJ1-2 TRBV6-1 TRBD1 NA TGTGCCAGCAGACGAGCACGTACAGGGGACGGCTACACCTTC CASRRARTGDGYTF
TRBJ2-2 TRBV4-1 NA many TGCGCCACCCGATGGATAACCGGGGAGCTGTTTTTT CATRWITGELFF
TRBJ1-5 TRBV9 NA NA TGTGCCAGCAGCGTAGGCCCGGGGACAAAACAGCCCCAGCATTTT CASSVGPGTKQPQHF